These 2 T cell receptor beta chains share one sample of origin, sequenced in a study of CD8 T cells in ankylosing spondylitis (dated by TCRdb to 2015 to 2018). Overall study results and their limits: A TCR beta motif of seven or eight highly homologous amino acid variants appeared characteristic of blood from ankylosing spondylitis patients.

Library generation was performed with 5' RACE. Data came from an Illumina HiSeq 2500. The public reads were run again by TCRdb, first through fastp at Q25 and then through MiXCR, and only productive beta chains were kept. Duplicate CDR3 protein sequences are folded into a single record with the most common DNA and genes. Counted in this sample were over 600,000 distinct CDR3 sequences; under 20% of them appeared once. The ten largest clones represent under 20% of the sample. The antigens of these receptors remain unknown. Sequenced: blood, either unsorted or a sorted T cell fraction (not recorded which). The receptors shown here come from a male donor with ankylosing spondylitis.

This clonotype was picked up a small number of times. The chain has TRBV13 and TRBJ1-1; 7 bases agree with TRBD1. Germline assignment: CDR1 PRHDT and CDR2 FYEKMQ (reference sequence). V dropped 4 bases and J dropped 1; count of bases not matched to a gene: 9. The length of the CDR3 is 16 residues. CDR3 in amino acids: CASSSEGARGNTEAFF. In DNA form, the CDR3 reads TGTGCCAGCAGCTCAGAGGGGGCGCGGGGGAACACTGAAGCTTTCTTT.

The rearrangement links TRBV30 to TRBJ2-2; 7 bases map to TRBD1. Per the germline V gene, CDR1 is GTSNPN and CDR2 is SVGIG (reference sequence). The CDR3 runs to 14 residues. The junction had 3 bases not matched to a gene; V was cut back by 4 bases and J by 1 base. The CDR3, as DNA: TGTGCCTGGACCGGGACAGTGAACACCGGGGAGCTGTTTTTT. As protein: CAWTGTVNTGELFF.